One and the same sample provided the 12 T cell receptor beta chains below, sequenced in a study of T cells in Graves' hyperthyroidism and ophthalmopathy. Researchers took RNA transcripts and amplified the TCR beta CDR3 regions from them. The TCR CDR3 was amplified in a first-round RT-PCR using the HTBI primer set. TCRdb re-analysed the multiplex PCR reads in MiXCR, keeping a single row per CDR3 protein. The repertoire holds over 200,000 distinct CDR3 sequences, 15% to 20% seen once, with around 50% in the top ten. What was sequenced was blood. All receptors come from a man aged 50-59 years with Graves' hyperthyroidism.

As for this clonotype: One junction end disagrees with the germline gene, perhaps due to a read error. The V and J genes are TRBV30 and TRBJ1-1, with TRBD1 identical over 7 bases. The CDR3 has 14 amino acids. Germline loops: CDR1 GTSNPN, CDR2 SVGIG (reference sequence). The CDR3 DNA reads TGTGCCCGGAGGCGGGACAGCGGCATCACTGAAGCTTTCTTT. It yields the protein CARRRDSGITEAFF.

In its sample, this clonotype was seen many times. This sequence joins TRBV7-8 and TRBJ2-1; D remains unclear. Germline values: CDR1 SGHVS, CDR2 FQNEAQ. The CDR3 has 16 residues. V was cut by 4 bases and J by 6 bases, with 19 bases left in between. This chain's CDR3 is CASSYPPTRPRNEQFF. CDR3 sequence (DNA): TGTGCCAGCAGCTACCCTCCTACCCGCCCCCGCAATGAGCAGTTCTTC.

This clonotype was found once. This chain connects TRBV27 to TRBJ1-5; D not resolved. Trimming shortened V by 7 bases and J by 3 bases, and 13 bases separated the two germline ends. Germline V gene data show CDR1 as MNHEY and CDR2 as SMNVEV (reference sequence). This CDR3 has 14 residues. The CDR3 loop reads CASTFGPVNQPQHF. The CDR3 DNA reads as TGTGCCAGCACGTTTGGCCCCGTCAATCAGCCCCAGCATTTT.

The V call is TRBV7-9, the J call TRBJ1-1; D is uncertain. Trimming left V 3 bases short and J 7 bases short, with 6 bases between. Germline lookup yields CDR1 SEHNR and CDR2 FQNEAQ (reference sequence). The CDR3 has 11 amino acids. As DNA, the CDR3 is TGTGCCAGCAGCTTTGGCGGTGAAGCTTTCTTT. This sequence encodes CASSFGGEAFF.

Concerning this clonotype: Just one base apart from a much larger clone, this may be a read error. The gene calls are TRBV2 and TRBJ1-2; TRBD1 might be the D (5 bases). The germline V and J ends were trimmed by 4 bases and 0 bases, with 12 bases remaining between them. The CDR3 is 15 amino acids. Germline V gene sequence: CDR1 SNHLY, CDR2 FYNNEI. The CDR3, as DNA: TGTGCCAGCAGTGGCTCGGCAGGGTCTAACTATGGCTACACCTTC. Translation gives CASSGSAGSNYGYTF.

This clonotype has just a few counts. V gene TRBV7-9 combines with J gene TRBJ2-5, with TRBD2 identical over 10 bases. This CDR3 region has 12 residues. Per the germline V gene, CDR1 is SEHNR and CDR2 is FQNEAQ (reference sequence). J lost 13 bases, V lost 4 bases, and 6 bases had no gene match. CDR3 sequence: CASSYTSGILYF. The CDR3, as DNA: TGTGCCAGCAGCTATACTAGCGGGATTTTGTACTTC.

This clonotype was observed at least ten times. V is TRBV20-1 and J is TRBJ2-1, with D possibly being TRBD2 (5 bases). CDR3 length equals 16 residues. Trimming took 2 bases from V and 2 from J, leaving 16 bases between them. The germline V gene encodes CDR1 DFQATT and CDR2 SNEGSKA (reference sequence). The CDR3 coding sequence is TGCAGTGCTAGAAACTGGCGGGCGATGACCTACAATGAGCAGTTCTTC. Translation: CSARNWRAMTYNEQFF.

In this sample, this clonotype turned up a few times. V is TRBV29-1 and J is TRBJ1-1; TRBD1 might be the D (5 bases). V lost 1 base, J lost 0 bases, and 9 bases lay in between. In germline, CDR1 is SQVTM, CDR2 ANQGSEA. There are 14 residues in the CDR3. CDR3: CSVEVGQLNTEAFF. The CDR3 DNA reads as TGCAGCGTTGAAGTAGGACAATTGAACACTGAAGCTTTCTTT.

This clonotype was counted many times. V usage is TRBV2 and J usage is TRBJ1-2, with D uncertain. Germline V gene sequence: CDR1 SNHLY, CDR2 FYNNEI. This CDR3 has 14 residues. V lost 0 bases, J lost 6 bases, and 11 bases lay in between. Here the CDR3 reads CASSEATRGDGYTF. The CDR3 DNA follows: TGTGCCAGCAGTGAAGCCACCAGAGGAGATGGCTACACCTTC.

This clonotype was counted at least ten times. The chain is built from TRBV16 and TRBJ1-2; D remains ambiguous. Germline loops: CDR1 KGHSY, CDR2 FQNENV. Trimming took off 0 bases at V and 1 base at J, with 9 bases between the two ends. The CDR3 has 15 residues. CDR3 nucleotide sequence: TGTGCCAGCAGCCAATCGGCTGCCGTTAACTATGGCTACACCTTC. Residues: CASSQSAAVNYGYTF.

The table lists this clonotype with many counts. The chain combines TRBV6-1 with TRBJ2-7, with 7 bases identical to TRBD1. From germline, CDR1 is MNHNS and CDR2 SASEGT. This CDR3 has 15 residues. Germline trimming cut 4 bases from V and 4 bases from J; bases unmatched to any gene: 10. CDR3 sequence: CASSVENRGGYEQYF. The DNA for the CDR3 is TGTGCCAGCAGTGTCGAGAACAGGGGCGGGTACGAGCAGTACTTC.

The chain carries TRBV6-1 and TRBJ2-7; a weak D match, TRBD1 (6 bases). Germline V gene data show CDR1 as MNHNS and CDR2 as SASEGT. The ends were cut back, 6 bases at V and 3 bases at J, with 15 bases in the middle. The CDR3 consists of 14 residues. The CDR3 region has the DNA TGTGCCAGCAGAACGGGACACAAGCTCTACGAGCAGTACTTC. Residues: CASRTGHKLYEQYF.